This T cell receptor (beta chain) emerged from a study of blood T cell repertoires in COVID-19. Study background: Material from acute and convalescent COVID-19 was sourced from the United States, Italy and Spain. Sources were T cells, B-cell-depleted T cells, or PBMCs; the material itself was cDNA or gDNA.

Original analysis: Reference gene primer amplification gave estimated nucleated cell counts. The data were produced by immunoSEQ multiplex PCR, yet TCRdb's version contains in-frame clones alone and is incomplete. Clone size and V and J calls were adopted from that table, with D and trimming inferred from the DNA. The sample contains around 270,000 clones, around 85% of which appear only once. Seattle-derived patients entered the study during active infection and were followed longitudinally. Specimen: peripheral blood. This clonotype originated in a human donor with COVID-19, enrolled during active disease. The donor label of this sample is uncertain.

The CDR3 DNA reads as TGTGCCAGCAGCTTAGCTCGGACAGGGCTTAGTGAAAAACTGTTTTTT. Translation gives CASSLARTGLSEKLFF. This chain connects TRBV7-8 to TRBJ1-4; 8 positions match TRBD1. The germline CDR1 and CDR2 sequences are SGHVS and FQNEAQ. The CDR3 covers 16 residues. J was trimmed by 7 bases and V by 0 bases; bases with no gene match: 7.